These T cell receptor beta chains were read from a single sample in a study of T and B cells in COVID-19 patients. In TCRdb, the multiplex PCR reads were re-called with MiXCR into one record per CDR3 protein. The data show more than 11,000 distinct CDR3 sequences, roughly 27% seen once. Sequenced input: blood. All receptors derive from a human donor who had recovered from COVID-19. Both conserved end residues are part of each CDR3. D genes are given only for firm matches. Only part of the rows carry a size: once, few, many, or a class if the clone is expanded.

clone_size j_call d_call v_call cdr3_nt cdr3_aa
few TRBJ2-7 TRBD1 TRBV7-9 TGTGCCAGCAGCTTCCGGACAGGGATGGGGCACGAGCAGTACTTC CASSFRTGMGHEQYF
. TRBJ2-4 . TRBV5-6 TGTGCCAGCAGCTTGGGTAGGGTTCCAGTGGAGGACATTCAGTACTTC CASSLGRVPVEDIQYF
many TRBJ1-1 . TRBV12-3/TRBV12-4 TGTGCCAGCAGACCAACCGGGACAAGGAACACTGAAGCTTTCTTT CASRPTGTRNTEAFF
. TRBJ2-7 . TRBV19 TGTGCCAGTAGTCGGTGGAGTACCTACGAGCAGTACTTC CASSRWSTYEQYF
. TRBJ1-2 TRBD1 TRBV27 TGTGCCAGCAGTTTTCTCCGTGGACAGGGAAATTATGGCTACACCTTC CASSFLRGQGNYGYTF
few TRBJ2-1 . TRBV5-1 TGCGCCAGCAGCTGGACAGTGAACTACAATGAGCAGTTCTTC CASSWTVNYNEQFF
. TRBJ2-7 . TRBV10-3 TGTGCCATCAGTGAGTCGACCCCCAACTACGAGCAGTACTTC CAISESTPNYEQYF
. TRBJ2-3 TRBD2 TRBV12-3/TRBV12-4 TGTGCCAGCTTGGGACTAGCGGGCACAGATACGCAGTATTTT CASLGLAGTDTQYF
medium-sized TRBJ2-5 TRBD1 TRBV30 TGTGCCTGGGCAACGGGACAGCGACTCCAAGAGACCCAGTACTTC CAWATGQRLQETQYF
. TRBJ2-7 . TRBV7-6 TGTGCCAGCAGCTTCACGACAGATGCCGAGCAGTACTTC CASSFTTDAEQYF
many TRBJ2-7 . TRBV30 TGTGCCTGGAGTGTGGGATTCGAGCAGTACTTC CAWSVGFEQYF
. TRBJ1-2 . TRBV28 TGTGCCAGCACCCTCCCCCGCCAGGGCGTTCGACCCTATGGCTACACCTTC CASTLPRQGVRPYGYTF
many TRBJ1-6 . TRBV27 TGTGCCAGCAGTTTATCTGGTAACTCCTATAATTCACCCCTCCACTTT CASSLSGNSYNSPLHF
. TRBJ2-1 TRBD2 TRBV18 TGTGCCAGCTCACCTTCAACTAGCGGGAGATCCTACAATGAGCAGATCTTC CASSPSTSGRSYNEQIF